The clone carrying this TCR beta chain turned up a few times. Its cognate antigen is unknown. A read error may account for a junction end that differs from germline. This record comes from a study of CD8 T cells in ankylosing spondylitis. Study results and limitations: Matched ankylosing spondylitis synovial fluid reportedly showed significant enrichment of disease-linked clones. Ankylosing spondylitis blood appeared to carry a characteristic TCR beta motif of several highly homologous variants.

For TCR beta, libraries came from quantitative 5'-RACE with molecular barcodes. TCRdb ran MiXCR on the 5' RACE reads and lists one entry per CDR3 protein. The table shows over 400,000 distinct CDR3 sequences, with 26% occurring only once. CDR1 is SGHRS, CDR2 YFSETQ, per germline. CDR3 length equals 13 residues. This sequence was found in a male donor with ankylosing spondylitis. Sequenced: blood, either unsorted or a sorted T cell fraction (not recorded which). The chain couples TRBV5-1 to TRBJ2-7; D remains unclear. For the CDR3, the DNA is TGTGCCAGCAGCTTAGATAGGATATACGAGCAGTACTTC. This gives the protein CASSLDRIYEQYF.